This T cell receptor (beta chain) was sequenced during a study of OX40 agonist ivuxolimab in advanced cancers. This clone has a handful of counts. The table came from immunoSEQ multiplex PCR; TCRdb's copy has only in-frame clones and leaves some out. The sample consists of about 76,000 clones, around 84% of them appearing once. Trimming removed 1 base at V and 2 bases at J, with 9 bases between. The CDR3 covers 15 residues. Germline assignment: CDR1 LGHNA and CDR2 YSLEER. The sample in question was CD4+ or CD8+ T cells sorted from blood, obtained in a trial of the OX40 agonist ivuxolimab. The clonotype originates from an adult with an advanced solid tumor such as melanoma, head and neck, liver or kidney cancer. V is TRBV4-3 and J is TRBJ2-1, with unresolved D. The DNA of the CDR3 is TGCGCCAGCAGCCAAGTATTAGACCCCTACAATGAGCAGTTCTTC. Amino acid sequence: CASSQVLDPYNEQFF.